This TCR beta chain was captured by sequencing in a study of blood T cells in healthy people across ages. The wider study: Template switching captured about one barcoded beta molecule per two T cells.

A sample-barcoded 5' primer and a J-beta primer mix were used in a second PCR of about 7 to 12 cycles. Via MiXCR, TCRdb re-called the 5' RACE reads, giving one row per CDR3 protein. The top ten hold around 10% of the sample, which has about 1.6 million distinct CDR3 sequences, about 31% seen once. Germline V gene lookup returns CDR1 MDHEN and CDR2 SYDVKM. Trimming took off 6 bases at V and 6 bases at J, with 24 bases between the two ends. The CDR3 contains 17 residues. Source material: blood. The rearrangement links TRBV28 to TRBJ1-5; D remains unclear. The origin of this receptor is a woman aged 25-40 years in good health. CDR3 bases: TGTGCCAGCAGCCCCAGGCTCGGGAACCGCGTAGGTCAGCCCCAGCATTTT. Its protein product is CASSPRLGNRVGQPQHF.